The rows below give T cell receptor beta chains drawn from one sample of a study of response to subunit inactivated influenza vaccine. TCRdb analysed the RT-PCR reads with MiXCR anew, one entry per CDR3 protein. Of approximately 680,000 distinct CDR3 sequences in the sample, around 14% are singletons; the top ten hold 11%. The sequencing used PBMCs from blood, collected less than 13 days after vaccination. The receptors were sampled from a man in his fifties or sixties who received an inactivated influenza vaccine. Both conserved end residues are part of each CDR3. D genes are given only for firm matches. Clone size is shown for a subset of rows, as once, few, many or a class of expanded clone.

D,size,J,V,CDR3,DNA
.,.,TRBJ2-3,TRBV7-2,CASSHSGADTQYF,TGTGCCAGCAGCCACTCAGGGGCAGATACGCAGTATTTT
.,few,TRBJ1-6,TRBV4-3,CASSQDDGGTYNSPLHF,TGCGCCAGCAGCCAAGATGACGGGGGAACCTATAATTCACCCCTCCACTTT
.,.,TRBJ2-4,TRBV7-2,CASRGAVKNIQYF,TGTGCCAGCCGGGGGGCCGTCAAAAACATTCAGTACTTC
TRBD1,many,TRBJ1-4,TRBV5-1,CASSLEQGAANEKLFF,TGCGCCAGCAGCTTGGAACAGGGGGCTGCTAATGAAAAACTGTTTTTT
.,few,TRBJ1-1,TRBV19,CASSERGSSGTEAFF,TGTGCCAGTAGTGAACGGGGCTCAAGCGGCACTGAAGCTTTCTTT
TRBD1,.,TRBJ2-7,TRBV27,CASSLPGQGSYEQYF,TGTGCCAGCAGTTTACCGGGACAGGGGAGCTACGAGCAGTACTTC
TRBD1,few,TRBJ1-1,TRBV12-3/TRBV12-4,CASSLMGQGSEAFF,TGTGCCAGCAGTTTAATGGGACAGGGATCTGAAGCTTTCTTT
.,.,TRBJ2-1,TRBV11-2,CASSLGRGASYNEQFF,TGTGCCAGCAGCTTAGGGCGAGGGGCGTCCTACAATGAGCAGTTCTTC
.,few,TRBJ1-2,TRBV7-2,CASSLVPGSYGYTF,TGTGCCAGCAGCTTAGTCCCAGGGAGCTATGGCTACACCTTC
.,few,TRBJ2-5,TRBV7-8,CASSLGWVRETQYF,TGTGCCAGCAGCCTGGGGTGGGTAAGGGAGACCCAGTACTTC
TRBD2,few,TRBJ2-7,TRBV29-1,CSGIAGGMTEQYF,TGCAGCGGCATAGCGGGGGGGATGACAGAGCAGTACTTC
.,many,TRBJ2-2,TRBV12-3/TRBV12-4,CASSATGYTGELFF,TGTGCCAGCAGTGCAACAGGGTACACCGGGGAGCTGTTTTTT
.,.,TRBJ2-6,TRBV2,CASSERPLFSGANVLTF,TGTGCCAGCAGTGAGAGGCCGCTTTTCTCTGGGGCCAACGTCCTGACTTTC
.,.,TRBJ1-2,TRBV6-2/TRBV6-3,CASSWRTDRGYTF,TGTGCCAGCAGTTGGAGAACGGATAGGGGCTACACCTTC
.,many,TRBJ2-2,TRBV10-3,CAISANPTGTNTGELFF,TGTGCCATCAGTGCTAATCCAACAGGGACGAACACCGGGGAGCTGTTTTTT
TRBD2,.,TRBJ2-1,TRBV2,CASNLLAGVENEQFF,TGTGCCAGCAACTTACTAGCGGGAGTGGAAAATGAGCAGTTCTTC
.,many,TRBJ1-3,TRBV28,CATISGNTIYF,TGTGCCACCATATCTGGAAACACCATATATTTT
.,few,TRBJ2-4,TRBV6-2/TRBV6-3,CASTELGSGGKNIQYF,TGTGCCAGCACCGAATTAGGGAGTGGAGGCAAAAACATTCAGTACTTC
TRBD1,.,TRBJ1-1,TRBV12-3/TRBV12-4,CASSFDRGSTEAFF,TGTGCCAGCAGTTTTGACAGGGGAAGCACTGAAGCTTTCTTT
.,few,TRBJ2-7,TRBV6-5,CASSHPGLQLSYEQYF,TGTGCCAGCAGTCACCCGGGACTCCAGCTAAGCTACGAGCAGTACTTC
.,few,TRBJ2-1,TRBV29-1,CSVEGGGLVDEQFF,TGCAGCGTTGAAGGTGGAGGACTCGTCGATGAGCAGTTCTTC
.,.,TRBJ2-6,TRBV4-3,CASSQEGYTGANVLTF,TGCGCCAGCAGCCAAGAGGGGTACACTGGGGCCAACGTCCTGACTTTC
TRBD2,few,TRBJ2-3,TRBV7-2,CASSSGGGPSDTQYF,TGTGCCAGCAGCTCGGGGGGAGGGCCTTCGGATACGCAGTATTTT
.,few,TRBJ2-3,TRBV4-1,CASSLLPPTDTQYF,TGCGCCAGCAGCCTCCTCCCTCCCACAGATACGCAGTATTTT
.,few,TRBJ2-3,TRBV9,CASSAKLATDTQYF,TGTGCCAGCAGCGCGAAACTAGCCACAGATACGCAGTATTTT
TRBD1,few,TRBJ2-7,TRBV20-1,CSTAQGVGEQYF,TGCAGTACGGCTCAGGGGGTAGGGGAGCAGTACTTC
.,.,TRBJ1-4,TRBV4-1,CASSHPAGGPFGEKLFF,TGCGCCAGCAGCCACCCCGCCGGGGGACCGTTTGGGGAAAAACTGTTTTTT
.,.,TRBJ2-2,TRBV12-3/TRBV12-4,CASSSQVSRVGELFF,TGTGCCAGCAGTTCCCAAGTGTCCAGGGTCGGGGAGCTGTTTTTT
TRBD1,few,TRBJ1-2,TRBV9,CASSPREDRAYGYTF,TGTGCCAGCAGCCCAAGGGAGGACAGGGCCTATGGCTACACCTTC
.,.,TRBJ2-5,TRBV7-8,CASSHYGTRETQYF,TGTGCCAGCAGCCACTACGGGACCCGAGAGACCCAGTACTTC
.,.,TRBJ2-7,TRBV20-1,CSARQGNTYEQYF,TGCAGTGCTAGACAGGGAAACACCTACGAGCAGTACTTC
.,.,TRBJ1-3,TRBV5-4,CASSHNRDRRSGNTIYF,TGTGCCAGCAGCCATAATCGAGACCGCCGCTCTGGAAACACCATATATTTT
TRBD1,few,TRBJ1-2,TRBV10-3,CAISRTGGFTF,TGTGCCATCAGCCGGACAGGGGGCTTCACCTTC
.,few,TRBJ2-1,TRBV2,CASSVSGAHNEQFF,TGTGCCAGCAGTGTATCCGGGGCCCACAATGAGCAGTTCTTC
.,.,TRBJ1-2,TRBV4-3,CASSQVGDGYGYTF,TGCGCCAGCAGCCAGGTGGGGGACGGATATGGCTACACCTTC
.,.,TRBJ2-5,TRBV7-2,CASSLILLETQYF,TGTGCCAGCAGCTTAATACTATTAGAGACCCAGTACTTC
TRBD2,few,TRBJ2-7,TRBV4-3,CASSPTILAGPSYEQYF,TGCGCCAGCAGCCCAACCATACTAGCGGGGCCTTCCTACGAGCAGTACTTC
TRBD1,.,TRBJ1-1,TRBV12-3/TRBV12-4,CASSFSGGTEAFF,TGTGCCAGCAGTTTTTCAGGGGGCACTGAAGCTTTCTTT
.,.,TRBJ1-1,TRBV29-1,CSVVSHTEAFF,TGCAGCGTTGTAAGTCACACTGAAGCTTTCTTT
.,once,TRBJ1-1,TRBV29-1,CSVEDGGVPEAFF,TGCAGCGTTGAAGATGGTGGGGTCCCTGAAGCTTTCTTT
TRBD1,.,TRBJ2-1,TRBV13,CASSSTGGADKSYNEQFF,TGTGCCAGCAGCTCGACAGGGGGCGCCGATAAATCCTACAATGAGCAGTTCTTC
.,.,TRBJ2-5,TRBV7-2,CASSLGYGRAETQYF,TGTGCCAGCAGCTTAGGTTACGGCAGGGCGGAGACCCAGTACTTC
.,.,TRBJ2-3,TRBV18,CASSPGGPDTQYF,TGTGCCAGCTCACCAGGGGGCCCAGATACGCAGTATTTT
.,few,TRBJ2-1,TRBV7-9,CASSLEGESSYNEQFF,TGTGCCAGCAGCTTAGAAGGTGAAAGCTCCTACAATGAGCAGTTCTTC
.,.,TRBJ1-3,TRBV19,CASSSGTSLSGNTIYF,TGTGCCAGTAGTTCCGGGACATCCCTCTCTGGAAACACCATATATTTT
.,few,TRBJ2-7,TRBV7-9,CASSLDGLAYEQYF,TGTGCCAGCAGCTTAGACGGACTGGCCTACGAGCAGTACTTC
TRBD1,few,TRBJ2-7,TRBV7-9,CASSRRGQGDEQYF,TGTGCCAGCAGCCGCAGGGGACAGGGAGACGAGCAGTACTTC
.,.,TRBJ1-2,TRBV30,CAWSWATRGYTF,TGTGCCTGGAGTTGGGCCACTCGAGGCTACACCTTC
TRBD2,few,TRBJ2-1,TRBV27,CASSLGAGGLEQFF,TGTGCCAGCAGTTTAGGGGCGGGGGGGCTTGAGCAGTTCTTC